This TCR beta chain was documented in a study of PD-L1 blockade in urothelial cancer. Across the study: Blood analysis was done at 3 weeks (second dose) and 6 weeks after treatment began. The study's findings and limits: Durable benefit was linked to greater 3-week expansion of tumor-associated blood clones. Below-median TCR clonality that was measured in pretreatment blood predicted better survival.

Libraries were prepared by immunoSEQ multiplex PCR; TCRdb keeps only in-frame clonotypes and omits some of them. The sample has 40,000 to 45,000 clones, 88% seen once. The germline V gene has CDR1 SGHNT and CDR2 YYREEE (reference sequence). The V gene end was trimmed by 4 bases and the J gene end by 7 bases; junction bases not matched to a gene: 5. CDR3 size: 15 residues. This clone appeared once. Its target is not known. J is TRBJ1-6 and V is TRBV5-4; TRBD1 matches at 10 bases. This receptor was obtained from a woman aged 55-75 years with urothelial cancer. Specimen: PBMCs, collected around atezolizumab (anti-PD-L1) treatment. The DNA for the CDR3 is TGTGCCAGCAGCCGGCGGACAGGGGGAAATTCACCCCTCCACTTT. Protein product: CASSRRTGGNSPLHF.